Listed below are T cell receptor beta chains from one sample, sequenced in a study of cytomegalovirus exposure and HLA in healthy donors. TCRdb's copy holds only in-frame clones and misses some; the assay was immunoSEQ multiplex PCR. This listing includes 150,000 to 200,000 clones. The specimen was PBMCs. Every receptor here comes from a woman aged 18-29 years in good health and CMV-seropositive. The CDR3 runs from the conserved cysteine through the conserved F or W. The D gene is left open where the match is weak.

J gene: TRBJ2-4
CDR3 length: 15
D gene: TRBD1
V gene: TRBV12-5
CDR3 protein: CASVGQGAGKNIQYF
CDR3 DNA: TGTGCTAGTGTTGGACAGGGGGCCGGCAAAAACATTCAGTACTTC

J gene: TRBJ2-1
CDR3 length: 15
D gene: NA
V gene: TRBV5-6
CDR3 protein: CASSFVDRTYNEQFF
CDR3 DNA: TGTGCCAGCAGCTTTGTAGACAGGACCTACAATGAGCAGTTCTTC

J gene: TRBJ2-5
CDR3 length: 15
D gene: TRBD2
V gene: TRBV4-2
CDR3 protein: CASRSGTSLQETQYF
CDR3 DNA: TGTGCCAGCAGATCCGGGACTAGTCTCCAAGAGACCCAGTACTTC

J gene: TRBJ2-1
CDR3 length: 15
D gene: TRBD1
V gene: TRBV29-1
CDR3 protein: CSVEKRDRGYDEQFF
CDR3 DNA: TGCAGCGTTGAAAAACGGGACAGGGGGTATGATGAGCAGTTCTTC

J gene: TRBJ2-7
CDR3 length: 17
D gene: TRBD1
V gene: TRBV7-9
CDR3 protein: CASSLVPPRTGTYEQYF
CDR3 DNA: TGTGCCAGCAGCTTAGTCCCTCCCCGGACAGGGACTTACGAGCAGTACTTC

J gene: TRBJ1-3
CDR3 length: 19
D gene: TRBD1
V gene: TRBV7-9
CDR3 protein: CASSLGGATGKVGRNTIYF
CDR3 DNA: TGTGCCAGCAGCTTAGGAGGGGCGACAGGGAAGGTTGGAAGAAACACCATATATTTT

J gene: TRBJ2-7
CDR3 length: 15
D gene: TRBD2
V gene: TRBV4-2
CDR3 protein: CASSLRAGGPYEQYF
CDR3 DNA: TGTGCCAGCAGCCTCCGCGCGGGAGGGCCCTACGAGCAGTACTTC

J gene: TRBJ1-5
CDR3 length: 15
D gene: NA
V gene: TRBV5-8
CDR3 protein: CASSLDWTASRPQHF
CDR3 DNA: TGTGCCAGCAGCTTGGATTGGACAGCCAGTCGGCCCCAGCATTTT

J gene: TRBJ1-3
CDR3 length: 16
D gene: TRBD1
V gene: TRBV4-2
CDR3 protein: CASSQVGQGVGNTIYF
CDR3 DNA: TGTGCCAGCAGCCAAGTGGGGCAGGGGGTTGGAAACACCATATATTTT

J gene: TRBJ2-2
CDR3 length: 15
D gene: TRBD1
V gene: TRBV5-1
CDR3 protein: CASSPRTGNTGELFF
CDR3 DNA: TGCGCCAGCAGCCCCCGGACAGGTAACACCGGGGAGCTGTTTTTT

J gene: TRBJ1-6
CDR3 length: 16
D gene: NA
V gene: TRBV5-5
CDR3 protein: CASSLPPVPTGSPLHF
CDR3 DNA: TGTGCCAGCAGCTTACCGCCTGTTCCTACAGGTTCACCCCTCCACTTT

J gene: TRBJ2-2
CDR3 length: 18
D gene: TRBD2
V gene: TRBV5-6
CDR3 protein: CASSRLKREGRAPGELFF
CDR3 DNA: TGTGCCAGCAGCAGACTCAAGCGGGAGGGCCGGGCTCCCGGGGAGCTGTTTTTT

J gene: TRBJ2-7
CDR3 length: 11
D gene: NA
V gene: TRBV27
CDR3 protein: CASILGALAYF
CDR3 DNA: TGTGCCAGCATCCTGGGGGCCCTGGCGTACTTC